Below, 2 T cell receptor beta chains from the same sample are listed, as sequenced in a study of regulatory T cells in long-lasting Graves disease. As to time point: newly diagnosed GD, antithyroid drugs for less than 3 months. The TCR library was made from RNA extracted from PBMCs. In building TCR beta libraries, iRepertoire HTBI primers were used together with Arm-PCR of CDR3 regions. TCRdb re-called the multiplex PCR reads with MiXCR, one entry per CDR3 protein. The sample holds 410,000 or so distinct CDR3 sequences, more than 12% seen once. These same records also appear under a second study, on T cells in Graves' hyperthyroidism and ophthalmopathy.

Specimen: peripheral blood mononuclear cells (PBMCs), collected at new diagnosis, from a patient treated with antithyroid drugs. The receptors were sampled from a woman aged 25 to 45 with Graves disease.

A few counts support this clonotype. A read error may produce the germline difference seen at one junction end. V is TRBV20-1 and J is TRBJ2-1, with D tentatively TRBD2 (5 bases). The CDR3 has 12 residues. Germline CDR1 reads DFQATT; CDR2 reads SNEGSKA (reference sequence). The CDR3 region has the DNA TGCAGTGCTAGAAAAGAGGGCGGAGAGCAGTCCTTC. It yields the protein CSARKEGGEQSF.

This clonotype has a count of ten or more. The chain links TRBV24-1 to TRBJ2-3; D remains ambiguous. Trimming pared 1 base from V and 6 bases from J, leaving 10 bases between. CDR1 is KGHDR and CDR2 is SFDVKD in the germline V gene. This CDR3 region has 14 residues. The CDR3 nucleotides are TGTGCCACCAGTGATTTCTCCCAGACGGATACGCAGTATTTT. This translates into CATSDFSQTDTQYF.